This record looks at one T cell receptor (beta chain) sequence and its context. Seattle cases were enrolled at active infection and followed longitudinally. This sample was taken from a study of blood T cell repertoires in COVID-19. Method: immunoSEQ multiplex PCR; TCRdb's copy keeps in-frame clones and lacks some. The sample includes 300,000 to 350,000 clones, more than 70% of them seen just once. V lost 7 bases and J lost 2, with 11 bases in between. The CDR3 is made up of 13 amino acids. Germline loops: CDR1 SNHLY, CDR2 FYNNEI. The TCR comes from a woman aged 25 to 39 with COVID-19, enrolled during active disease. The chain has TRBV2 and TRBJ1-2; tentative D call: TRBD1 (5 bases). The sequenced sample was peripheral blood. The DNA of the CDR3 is TGTGCCAGCAATCTGGACACCAACTATGGCTACACCTTC. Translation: CASNLDTNYGYTF.